This TCR beta chain came from a study of memory CD4+ T cells and cytomegalovirus serostatus. As for the study in general: This sample comes from healthy Belgian adults, under 10 CMV seropositive, approximately 24 seronegative. Study observations and caveats: CD4+ memory repertoires contained 67 of 164 reported CMV TCRbeta sequences. Median bootstrapped AUC for CMV status was just over 0.94 originally, around 0.91 US-trained.

Note on this clone: Its antigen is not identified.

The CDR3 consists of 14 residues. With V trimmed by 1 base and J by 1 base, 0 bases remained unmatched. Germline CDR1 MNHNS, CDR2 SASEGT. This table comes from immunoSEQ multiplex PCR, and its TCRdb copy is limited to in-frame clones, with some not included. The data contain 50,000 to 60,000 clones, 82% of them singletons. Single viable CD3+CD4+CD8-CD45RO+ cells were sorted as the memory CD4+ T cells. Positive selection with CD4 microbeads enriched total CD4+ T cells. The TCR comes from an adult in good health and CMV-seronegative. The sample comprised memory CD4+ T cells from blood. The chain has TRBV6-1 and TRBJ2-5, with 7 bases fitting TRBD1. CDR3 in DNA: TGTGCCAGCAGTGAAGGACAGGGCCAAGAGACCCAGTACTTC. This encodes CASSEGQGQETQYF.